This TCR beta chain was recovered during a study of beta chain features in type 1 diabetes. Findings and caveats of the study: Short templates might get an advantage during PCR, and this would be equal in patients and controls.

As every portion of the isolated RNA was reverse transcribed, the sequencing read expressed TCRB transcripts. Clones were read by immunoSEQ multiplex PCR, and TCRdb kept only the in-frame ones, dropping some. The data hold 900,000 or so clones, with roughly a sixth observed a single time. J gave up 4 bases and V 5 bases, and 15 bases lay outside the gene matches. This CDR3 has 17 amino acids. Germline CDR1 is KGHSH and CDR2 is LQKENI. This clone showed up just a few times. Its antigen remains unidentified. The rearrangement links TRBV18 to TRBJ2-3; 7 nucleotides agree with TRBD1. This receptor was taken from a woman aged 18-29 years in good health. Source material: naive CD4+ T cells from blood. CDR3 region: CASSSLGTAQRADTQYF. CDR3 nucleotide sequence: TGTGCCAGCTCAAGCCTCGGGACAGCTCAGAGGGCAGATACGCAGTATTTT.